Below, 27 T cell receptor beta chains from the same sample are listed, as sequenced in a study of T cell changes during pregnancy in multiple sclerosis. Produced via immunoSEQ multiplex PCR; TCRdb's table is partial and in-frame only. This sample has about 49,000 clones, with nearly 90% found just once. Source: peripheral blood, taken after pregnancy. The receptor set was obtained from a female donor in good health, enrolled as a control in a pregnancy study.

This sequence joins TRBV29-1 and TRBJ2-3; D possibly corresponds to TRBD2 (6 bases). Germline loops: CDR1 SQVTM, CDR2 ANQGSEA. Trimming removed 5 bases at V and 0 bases at J, with 12 bases between. This CDR3 has 14 amino acids. The CDR3 sequence is CSVSQSGSTDTQYF. The CDR3 region has the DNA TGCAGCGTTTCCCAAAGCGGGAGCACAGATACGCAGTATTTT.

The chain is built from TRBV7-8 and TRBJ1-2; TRBD1 matches at 7 bases. Germline V gene sequence: CDR1 SGHVS, CDR2 FQNEAQ. CDR3 length: 16 amino acids. The V segment lost 1 base and the J segment 3 bases; nucleotides outside the gene matches: 8. The CDR3, as DNA: TGTGCCAGCAGCTTAGAGAGGTGGGGGACAGACTATGGCTACACCTTC. Translation: CASSLERWGTDYGYTF.

V is TRBV19 and J is TRBJ1-3, with 8 bases that match TRBD1. The germline gives CDR1 LNHDA, CDR2 SQIVND (reference sequence). This CDR3 comprises 14 residues. V lost 6 bases to trimming and J lost 2 bases; unmatched junction nucleotides: 3. The CDR3 loop reads CASRRTGTGNTIYF. The CDR3 DNA sequence: TGTGCCAGTAGGAGGACAGGGACTGGAAACACCATATATTTT.

The V gene is TRBV5-1, the J gene TRBJ1-5; TRBD1 agrees at 7 bases. This CDR3 has 13 amino acids. Germline-derived CDR1 and CDR2 are SGHRS and YFSETQ. V was clipped by 2 bases and J by 6 bases; unmatched bases: 2. This CDR3 reads CASSLGGSQPQHF. The DNA for the CDR3 is TGCGCCAGCAGCTTAGGGGGCAGTCAGCCCCAGCATTTT.

This clone was recorded once. This chain uses TRBV28 with TRBJ1-5; D gene ambiguous. Germline CDR1 is MDHEN and CDR2 is SYDVKM. CDR3 length equals 14 residues. Between the trimmed V and J ends, which lost 6 bases and 5 bases, there was a span of 14 bases. Here the CDR3 DNA reads TGTGCCAGCAGGCGATGGACTCCTTATCAGCCCCAGCATTTT. Its protein is CASRRWTPYQPQHF.

V usage is TRBV27 and J usage is TRBJ2-7; D gene ambiguous. V lost 8 bases, J lost 3 bases, and 8 bases lay in between. The germline CDR1 and CDR2 sequences are MNHEY and SMNVEV (reference sequence). The CDR3 is 11 residues long. CDR3 protein: CASGPRYEQYF. The DNA of the CDR3 is TGTGCCAGCGGCCCCCGCTACGAGCAGTACTTC.

This chain connects TRBV19 to TRBJ2-2; 8 bases map to TRBD2. V was pared by 5 bases and J by 3 bases, with 8 bases of the junction left unmatched. The germline gives CDR1 LNHDA, CDR2 SQIVND (reference sequence). CDR3 length equals 16 residues. CDR3 nucleotides: TGTGCCAGTAGTCCTCAGCGGGGGAAGGACACCGGGGAGCTGTTTTTT. It yields the protein CASSPQRGKDTGELFF. Variable domain in full (rest from reference TRBV19 and TRBJ2-2): DGGITQSPKYLFRKEGQNVTLSCEQNLNHDAMYWYRQDPGQGLRLIYYSQIVNDFQKGDIAEGYSVSREKKESFPLTVTSAQKNPTAFYLCASSPQRGKDTGELFFGEGSRLTVL.

This clone was seen just once. The rearrangement joins TRBV5-8 to TRBJ2-1; 13 nucleotides agree with TRBD2. Germline V gene data show CDR1 as SGHTS and CDR2 as YDEGEE. V lost 10 bases to trimming and J lost 4 bases; unmatched junction nucleotides: 5. This CDR3 region has 14 residues. This CDR3 is CAGRTSGGYNEQFF. CDR3 coding DNA: TGTGCCGGCCGGACTAGCGGGGGATACAATGAGCAGTTCTTC.

The chain joins TRBV7-2 to TRBJ2-3, with 9 bases lining up with TRBD2. The CDR3 totals 17 residues. The ends lost 5 bases at V and 6 bases at J; junction bases unmatched: 15. Germline V gene lookup returns CDR1 SGHTA and CDR2 FQGNSA. The CDR3 protein is CASSPPASGVRGDTQYF. The CDR3 bases are TGTGCCAGCAGCCCCCCTGCTAGCGGGGTGCGTGGGGATACGCAGTATTTT.

The J gene is TRBJ2-4, the V gene TRBV2; D perhaps matches TRBD2 (6 bases). Trimming took 2 bases from V and 0 from J, leaving 14 bases between them. Per germline, CDR1 SNHLY and CDR2 FYNNEI. This CDR3 spans 17 amino acids. This CDR3 is CASSERGRDLAKNIQYF. DNA for the CDR3: TGTGCCAGCAGTGAAAGGGGCAGGGACTTAGCCAAAAACATTCAGTACTTC.

This clone showed up just once. The V call is TRBV2, the J call TRBJ1-2; D uncertain. V dropped 8 bases and J dropped 2 bases, with 15 bases sitting between them. Germline CDR1 is SNHLY and CDR2 is FYNNEI. The CDR3 is made up of 14 amino acids. CDR3 protein: CASLALGGNYGYTF. The CDR3, as DNA: TGTGCCAGCCTCGCGTTGGGAGGGAACTATGGCTACACCTTC.

This sequence joins TRBV28 and TRBJ1-6, with D unresolved. This CDR3 spans 14 amino acids. Trimming cost V 5 bases and J 0 bases, with 5 bases left between them. Germline values: CDR1 MDHEN, CDR2 SYDVKM. CDR3 amino acids: CASSGNSYNSPLHF. DNA of the CDR3: TGTGCCAGCAGTGGCAACTCCTATAATTCACCCCTCCACTTT.

The V and J genes are TRBV19 and TRBJ2-7, with TRBD1 identical over 9 bases. The V and J ends lost 3 bases and 0 bases, in that order; junction bases with no gene match: 3. The germline CDR1 and CDR2 sequences are LNHDA and SQIVND (reference sequence). This CDR3 contains 15 residues. DNA for the CDR3: TGTGCCAGTAGTATCCGGACAGGGGTCTCCTACGAGCAGTACTTC. This translates into CASSIRTGVSYEQYF.

This clone has a single count. The chain has TRBV27 and TRBJ2-1; 13 bases fit TRBD2. The germline CDR1 and CDR2 sequences are MNHEY and SMNVEV (reference sequence). This CDR3 spans 15 amino acids. Trimming took 7 bases from V and 6 from J; bases not matched to a gene: 6. CDR3 bases: TGTGCCAGCACCCTGGGGACTAGCGGGGCCAATGAGCAGTTCTTC. Its translation is CASTLGTSGANEQFF.

This sequence joins TRBV27 and TRBJ2-7; maybe TRBD1 (6 bases). Germline V gene sequence: CDR1 MNHEY, CDR2 SMNVEV (reference sequence). V lost 6 bases and J 1 base, leaving 10 bases between the germline ends. This CDR3 is built from 13 residues. The CDR3 region has the DNA TGTGCCAGCAGCCGACAGGTATCCTACGAGCAGTACTTC. Its protein is CASSRQVSYEQYF.

The rearrangement links TRBV27 to TRBJ1-1; D is ambiguous. V was pared by 0 bases and J by 0 bases, with 8 bases between. CDR1 MNHEY and CDR2 SMNVEV come from the germline V gene (reference sequence). The CDR3 spans 15 residues. The CDR3 protein is CASSLSPGLNTEAFF. The CDR3 nucleotides read TGTGCCAGCAGTTTATCCCCGGGTTTGAACACTGAAGCTTTCTTT.

The genes are TRBV18 and TRBJ2-7; 8 bases are shared with TRBD1. The J segment lost 3 bases and the V segment lost 4 bases, leaving 11 bases of the junction unmatched. The CDR3 is 16 amino acids. Germline-derived CDR1 and CDR2 are KGHSH and LQKENI. The CDR3: CASSQVPGTGGYEQYF. CDR3 nucleotide sequence: TGTGCCAGCTCACAAGTCCCCGGGACAGGAGGCTACGAGCAGTACTTC.

The V call is TRBV6-5, the J call TRBJ1-1, with 8 bases identical to TRBD1. This CDR3 comprises 14 residues. CDR1 is MNHEY, CDR2 SVGAGI, per germline. The V gene end was trimmed by 2 bases and the J gene end by 4 bases; junction bases not matched to a gene: 3. CDR3 loop: CASSYAGTGTEAFF. The CDR3 region has the DNA TGTGCCAGCAGTTACGCGGGGACAGGCACTGAAGCTTTCTTT.

The rearrangement links TRBV10-1 to TRBJ1-5; D ambiguous. The ends were cut back, 0 bases at V and 5 bases at J, with 5 bases in the middle. The CDR3 covers 13 residues. From germline, CDR1 is WNHNN and CDR2 SYGVQD (reference sequence). CDR3: CASSESRDQPQHF. The DNA for the CDR3 is TGCGCCAGCAGTGAGTCTCGAGATCAGCCCCAGCATTTT.

This sequence joins TRBV15 and TRBJ1-2; D possibly corresponds to TRBD1 (6 bases). The CDR3 is 15 amino acids. Germline CDR1 is LNHNV and CDR2 is YYDKDF (reference sequence). The V end lost 0 bases, the J end lost 4 bases, and 12 bases lay between the germline ends. CDR3 bases: TGTGCCACCAGCAGAGAGGACAGACCCTCCTATGGCTACACCTTC. Amino acids: CATSREDRPSYGYTF.

J is TRBJ2-6 and V is TRBV7-2; D ambiguous. Germline CDR1 and CDR2: SGHTA and FQGNSA. Trimming removed 5 bases at V and 0 bases at J, with 8 bases between. There are 15 residues in the CDR3. CDR3 sequence: CASSAAISGANVLTF. The CDR3, as DNA: TGTGCCAGCAGCGCGGCTATCTCTGGGGCCAACGTCCTGACTTTC.

The chain links TRBV7-2 to TRBJ2-7; TRBD1 is a possible D gene (7 bases). V lost 4 bases, J lost 4 bases, and 14 bases lay in between. The CDR3 is made up of 14 amino acids. CDR1 and CDR2 from the germline V gene are SGHTA and FQGNSA. CDR3 bases: TGTGCCAGCAGCTCCGCAGCAGGGGGGTACGAGCAGTACTTC. This translates into CASSSAAGGYEQYF.

The rearrangement joins TRBV9 to TRBJ1-1, with 8 bases that match TRBD1. The CDR3 is 15 amino acids. The germline V gene has CDR1 SGDLS and CDR2 YYNGEE. V shed 3 bases, J shed 4 bases, and the junction held 8 bases outside the gene matches. In DNA form, the CDR3 reads TGTGCCAGCAGCGGGTACAGGGGGGACGGCACTGAAGCTTTCTTT. As protein: CASSGYRGDGTEAFF.

The genes are TRBV2 and TRBJ2-7, with TRBD2 matching over 7 bases. CDR3 length equals 12 residues. The trim removed 9 bases at V and 6 bases at J, leaving 8 bases unmatched. Germline-derived CDR1 and CDR2 are SNHLY and FYNNEI. The CDR3 region is CASGLVFPEQYF. In DNA, the CDR3 is TGTGCCAGTGGACTAGTATTCCCCGAGCAGTACTTC.

The CDR3 loop reads CASSILAGDLGEQFF. CDR3 in DNA: TGTGCCAGTAGTATCCTAGCGGGAGATCTCGGTGAGCAGTTCTTC. The chain employs TRBV19 and TRBJ2-1; 10 bases fit TRBD2. With V trimmed by 3 bases and J by 9 bases, 8 bases remained unmatched. The CDR3 is made up of 15 amino acids. Germline values: CDR1 LNHDA, CDR2 SQIVND (reference sequence).

This chain connects TRBV6-1 to TRBJ2-1; 10 bases map to TRBD2. CDR1 and CDR2 from the germline V gene are MNHNS and SASEGT. J lost 9 bases, V lost 2 bases, and 7 bases had no gene match. This CDR3 comprises 15 residues. The DNA for the CDR3 is TGTGCCAGCAGTGAACCAGTAGCGGGAGGAATTGAGCAGTTCTTC. Residues: CASSEPVAGGIEQFF.

The rearrangement joins TRBV7-3 to TRBJ2-5; 7 bases are shared with TRBD1. V lost 5 bases, J lost 2 bases, and 5 bases stayed unmatched. CDR3 length equals 14 residues. Germline values: CDR1 SGHTA, CDR2 FQGTGA. The CDR3 DNA is TGTGCCAGCAGCCAGGACAGGACTCAAGAGACCCAGTACTTC. It is translated as CASSQDRTQETQYF.